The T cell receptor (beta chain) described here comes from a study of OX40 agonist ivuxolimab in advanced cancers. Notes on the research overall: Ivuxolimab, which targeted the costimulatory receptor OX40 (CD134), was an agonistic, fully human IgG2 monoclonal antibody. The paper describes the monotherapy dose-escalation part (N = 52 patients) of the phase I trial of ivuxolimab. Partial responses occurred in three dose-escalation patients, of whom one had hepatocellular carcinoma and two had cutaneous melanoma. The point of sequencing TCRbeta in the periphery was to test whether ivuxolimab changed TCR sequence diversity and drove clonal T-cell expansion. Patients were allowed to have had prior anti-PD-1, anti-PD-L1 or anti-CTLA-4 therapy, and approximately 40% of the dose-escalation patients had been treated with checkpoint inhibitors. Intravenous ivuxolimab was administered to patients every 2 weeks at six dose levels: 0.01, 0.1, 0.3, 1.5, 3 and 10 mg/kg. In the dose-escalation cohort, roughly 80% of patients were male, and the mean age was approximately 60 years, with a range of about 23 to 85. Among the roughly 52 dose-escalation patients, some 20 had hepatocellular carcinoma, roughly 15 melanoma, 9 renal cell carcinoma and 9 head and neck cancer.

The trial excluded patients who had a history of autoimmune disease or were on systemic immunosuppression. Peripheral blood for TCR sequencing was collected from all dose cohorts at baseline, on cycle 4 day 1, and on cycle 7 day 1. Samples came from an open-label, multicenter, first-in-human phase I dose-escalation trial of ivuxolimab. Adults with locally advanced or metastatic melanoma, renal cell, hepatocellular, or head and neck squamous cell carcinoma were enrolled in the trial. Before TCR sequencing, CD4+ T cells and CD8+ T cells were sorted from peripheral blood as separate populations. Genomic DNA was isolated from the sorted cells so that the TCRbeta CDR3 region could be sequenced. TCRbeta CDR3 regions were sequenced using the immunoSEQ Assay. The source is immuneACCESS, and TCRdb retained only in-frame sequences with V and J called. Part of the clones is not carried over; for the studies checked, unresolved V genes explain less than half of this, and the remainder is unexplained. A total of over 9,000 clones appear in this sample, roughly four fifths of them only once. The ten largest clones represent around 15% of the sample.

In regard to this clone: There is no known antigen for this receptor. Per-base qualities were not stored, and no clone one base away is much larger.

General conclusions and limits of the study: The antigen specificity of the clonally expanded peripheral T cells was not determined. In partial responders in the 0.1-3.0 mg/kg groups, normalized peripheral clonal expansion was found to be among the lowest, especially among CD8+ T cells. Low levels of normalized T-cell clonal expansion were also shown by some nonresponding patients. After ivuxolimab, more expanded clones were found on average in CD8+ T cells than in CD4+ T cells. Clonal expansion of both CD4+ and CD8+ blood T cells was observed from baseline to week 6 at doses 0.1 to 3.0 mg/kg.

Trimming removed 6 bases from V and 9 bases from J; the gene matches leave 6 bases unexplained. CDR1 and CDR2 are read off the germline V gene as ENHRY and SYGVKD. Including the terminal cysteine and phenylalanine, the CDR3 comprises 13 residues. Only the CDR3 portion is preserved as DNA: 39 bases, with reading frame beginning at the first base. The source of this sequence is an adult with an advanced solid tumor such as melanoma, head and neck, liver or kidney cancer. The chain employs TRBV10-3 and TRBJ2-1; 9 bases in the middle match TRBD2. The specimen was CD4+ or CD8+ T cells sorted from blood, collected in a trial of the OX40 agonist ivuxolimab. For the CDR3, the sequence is CAIRWTSDGEQFF. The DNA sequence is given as TGTGCCATCAGGTGGACTAGCGATGGTGAGCAGTTCTTC.